This TCR beta chain was found in a study of beta chain features in type 1 diabetes. Expressed TCRB transcripts were sequenced after all isolated RNA was converted to cDNA. The method was immunoSEQ multiplex PCR; TCRdb's version includes in-frame clones alone and lacks a portion of them. The data show under 400,000 clones, over 10% seen once. CDR3 size: 13 residues. V was cut by 3 bases and J by 1 base, with 6 bases left in between. Germline CDR1 KGHSH, CDR2 LQKENI. A single heparinised blood sample, averaging approximately 0.12 L, was obtained per donor. Purity of each sorted population was above 95%. This clone was seen a handful of times. The antigen remains unidentified. This sample includes further DNA sequences coding for the same CDR3. Broader study findings: There were fewer insertions and more deletions at the VDJ junctions of type 1 diabetes patients.

This clonotype was sampled from a man aged 18 to 29 in good health. V gene TRBV18 combines with J gene TRBJ1-1, with unresolved D. Material: naive CD4+ T cells from blood. The CDR3 region is CASSPTGNTEAFF. DNA of the CDR3: TGTGCCAGCTCACCGACGGGGAACACTGAAGCTTTCTTT.